This TCR beta chain was sequenced in a study of early T cells in non-severe SARS-CoV-2 infection. Findings of the study overall: CD4 and private specificities were missed by VDJdb matching, which favored anti-spike CD8 responses.

On this clonotype: Its antigen is not identified.

The ends lost 4 bases at V and 2 bases at J; junction bases unmatched: 7. Germline values: CDR1 SQVTM, CDR2 ANQGSEA. The CDR3 is 14 residues long. Individual cDNA molecules received unique molecular identifiers during library preparation. TCRdb itself ran the 5' RACE reads through MiXCR, one entry per CDR3 protein. Here the sample spans some 85,000 distinct CDR3 sequences, roughly 15% being singletons. The rearrangement joins TRBV29-1 to TRBJ1-2; 7 bases map to TRBD1. The source is an adult who was a healthcare worker with PCR-confirmed SARS-CoV-2 infection or an uninfected control (not recorded which). The material sequenced was whole blood. This chain's CDR3 is CSVAPRTGNYGYTF. The CDR3 DNA follows: TGCAGCGTTGCCCCCAGGACAGGAAACTATGGCTACACCTTC.